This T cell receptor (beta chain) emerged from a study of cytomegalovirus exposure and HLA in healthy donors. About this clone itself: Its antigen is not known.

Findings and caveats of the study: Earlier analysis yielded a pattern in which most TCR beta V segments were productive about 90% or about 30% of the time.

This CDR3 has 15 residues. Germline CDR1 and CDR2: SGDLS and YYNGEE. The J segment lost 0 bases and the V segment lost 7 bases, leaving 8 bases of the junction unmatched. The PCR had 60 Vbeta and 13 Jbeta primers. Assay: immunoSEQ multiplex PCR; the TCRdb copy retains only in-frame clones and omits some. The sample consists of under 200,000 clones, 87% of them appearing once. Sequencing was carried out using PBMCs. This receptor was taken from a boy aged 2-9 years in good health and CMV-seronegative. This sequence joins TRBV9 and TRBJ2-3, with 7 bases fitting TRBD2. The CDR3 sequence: CASAETSVSTDTQYF. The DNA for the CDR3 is TGTGCCAGCGCGGAAACTAGCGTTAGCACAGATACGCAGTATTTT.